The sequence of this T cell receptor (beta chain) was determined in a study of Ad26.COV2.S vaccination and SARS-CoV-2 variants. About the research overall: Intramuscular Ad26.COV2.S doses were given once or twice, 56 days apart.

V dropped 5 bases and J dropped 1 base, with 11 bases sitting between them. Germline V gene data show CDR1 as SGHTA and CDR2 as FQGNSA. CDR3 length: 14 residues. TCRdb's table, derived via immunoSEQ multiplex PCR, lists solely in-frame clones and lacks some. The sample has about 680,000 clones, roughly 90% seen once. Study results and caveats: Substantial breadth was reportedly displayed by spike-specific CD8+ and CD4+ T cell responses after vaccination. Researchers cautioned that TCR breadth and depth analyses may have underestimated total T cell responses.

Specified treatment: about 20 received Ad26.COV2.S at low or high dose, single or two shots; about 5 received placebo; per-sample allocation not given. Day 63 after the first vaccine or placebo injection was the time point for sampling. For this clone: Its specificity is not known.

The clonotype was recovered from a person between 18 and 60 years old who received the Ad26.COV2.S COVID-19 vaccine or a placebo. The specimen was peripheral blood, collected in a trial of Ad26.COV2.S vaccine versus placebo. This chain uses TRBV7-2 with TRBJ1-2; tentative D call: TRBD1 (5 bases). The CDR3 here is CASSPGTNNYGYTF. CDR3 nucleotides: TGTGCCAGCAGCCCAGGGACGAATAACTATGGCTACACCTTC.